A single sample is the source of the 18 T cell receptor beta chains below, sequenced in a study of early T cells in non-severe SARS-CoV-2 infection. Using its own MiXCR run on the 5' RACE reads, TCRdb lists one record per CDR3 protein. The sample includes approximately 23,000 distinct CDR3 sequences, around 4.5% of them seen just once. The specimen was whole blood. The receptors here all came from an adult who was a healthcare worker with PCR-confirmed SARS-CoV-2 infection or an uninfected control (not recorded which).

This chain uses TRBV20-1 with TRBJ2-5; TRBD2 aligns across 8 bases. The germline gives CDR1 DFQATT, CDR2 SNEGSKA (reference sequence). This CDR3 spans 14 amino acids. Unmatched junction bases numbered 8, after V lost 3 bases and J lost 5 bases. CDR3 sequence: CSASIGGASETQYF. The CDR3 region has the DNA TGCAGTGCTAGTATCGGGGGGGCCAGTGAGACCCAGTACTTC.

This clonotype occurred many times. The chain is built from TRBV12-3 or TRBV12-4 and TRBJ1-4; 8 nucleotides align to TRBD1. CDR3 length equals 14 residues. Germline trimming cut 6 bases from V and 7 bases from J; bases unmatched to any gene: 7. The CDR3 spells CASSPGGGPEKLFF. CDR3 bases: TGTGCCAGCAGCCCAGGGGGCGGGCCTGAAAAACTGTTTTTT.

There are many counts of this clonotype. This rearrangement joins TRBV27 to TRBJ1-2; D remains unclear. This CDR3 contains 12 residues. V was shortened by 8 bases and J by 2 bases, with 9 bases between the two germline ends. In germline, CDR1 is MNHEY, CDR2 SMNVEV (reference sequence). The CDR3 DNA follows: TGTGCCAGCGGAGGCGGGAACTATGGCTACACCTTC. Translation gives CASGGGNYGYTF.

This clonotype was detected many times. The chain joins TRBV5-1 to TRBJ2-1; TRBD1 is a possible D gene (5 bases). This CDR3 spans 16 amino acids. V was trimmed by 0 bases and J by 2 bases, leaving 12 bases between them. CDR1 SGHRS and CDR2 YFSETQ come from the germline V gene. The CDR3: CASSLVAGKPYNEQFF. The DNA for the CDR3 is TGCGCCAGCAGCTTGGTGGCAGGGAAACCCTACAATGAGCAGTTCTTC.

This clonotype was counted at least ten times. The chain couples TRBV5-1 to TRBJ2-2; D could derive from TRBD1 or TRBD2 (5 bases each). Germline lookup yields CDR1 SGHRS and CDR2 YFSETQ. Trimming removed 3 bases from V and 0 bases from J, with 12 bases in between. The CDR3 extends over 16 amino acids. CDR3 region: CASSSSRETNTGELFF. In nucleotides, the CDR3 is TGCGCCAGCAGCTCGAGCAGGGAGACGAACACCGGGGAGCTGTTTTTT.

This clonotype appeared many times. The rearrangement joins TRBV20-1 to TRBJ1-4; a weak D match, TRBD1 (6 bases). The germline CDR1 and CDR2 sequences are DFQATT and SNEGSKA (reference sequence). V lost 6 bases to trimming and J lost 5 bases, with 19 bases between them. CDR3 size: 15 residues. The CDR3 spells CSARPPRGVNEKLFF. As DNA, the CDR3 is TGCAGTGCGAGGCCTCCCAGGGGCGTGAATGAAAAACTGTTTTTT.

This clonotype was observed many times. J is TRBJ1-3 and V is TRBV19; no clear D. Trimming stripped 3 bases from V and 2 bases from J, with 14 bases between. The CDR3 is 16 residues long. Per the germline V gene, CDR1 is LNHDA and CDR2 is SQIVND (reference sequence). The CDR3 here is CASSIRAGSPGNTIYF. The CDR3 DNA sequence: TGTGCCAGTAGTATCCGGGCCGGCAGTCCTGGAAACACCATATATTTT.

This clonotype was observed many times. The chain employs TRBV5-4 and TRBJ2-5, with D maybe TRBD2 (5 bases). Germline loops: CDR1 SGHNT, CDR2 YYREEE (reference sequence). CDR3 length: 14 residues. V was trimmed by 0 bases and J by 4 bases, leaving 10 bases between them. The CDR3 nucleotides are TGTGCCAGCAGCTTGGAAACGGGGATAGAGACCCAGTACTTC. It specifies CASSLETGIETQYF.

This clonotype has ten or more counts. The chain carries TRBV12-3 or TRBV12-4 and TRBJ2-7; possibly TRBD2 for D (5 bases). V gave up 3 bases and J gave up 0 bases, with 12 bases separating them. This CDR3 region has 15 residues. DNA for the CDR3: TGTGCCAGCAGTTTGGCGGGTTCAGGCTCCTACGAGCAGTACTTC. It yields the protein CASSLAGSGSYEQYF.

This clonotype showed up just a few times. The J gene is TRBJ2-5, the V gene TRBV28, with D unresolved. The CDR3 runs to 14 residues. Looked up from germline, CDR1 is MDHEN and CDR2 is SYDVKM. V was pared by 1 base and J by 1 base, with 7 bases between. The CDR3 is CASSLFGIQETQYF. CDR3 nucleotides: TGTGCCAGCAGTTTATTTGGGATCCAAGAGACCCAGTACTTC.

This clonotype appeared many times. J is TRBJ2-1 and V is TRBV6-2 or TRBV6-3, with D possibly being TRBD2 (6 bases). Germline lookup yields CDR1 MNHEY and CDR2 SVGEGT. This CDR3 region has 14 residues. With 8 bases removed from V and 0 bases from J, the gap between germline ends came to 11 bases. CDR3 nucleotides: TGTGCCAGCCGGGACGGGGGCTCCTACAATGAGCAGTTCTTC. It codes for CASRDGGSYNEQFF.

The table lists this clonotype with many counts. The chain has TRBV13 and TRBJ2-1; 8 bases are a match to TRBD2. Germline V gene sequence: CDR1 PRHDT, CDR2 FYEKMQ (reference sequence). CDR3 size: 19 residues. Germline trimming cut 0 bases from V and 0 bases from J; bases unmatched to any gene: 10. The chain's CDR3 is CASSLGETGGRSSYNEQFF. The CDR3 DNA sequence: TGTGCCAGCAGCTTAGGCGAGACGGGGGGGAGGAGCTCCTACAATGAGCAGTTCTTC.

This clonotype was recorded many times. CDR3 coding DNA: TGTGCCAGCAGTCCGACCCCTAGCGGGGGGGCCTTTGGGGTCCAGTACTTC. This sequence encodes CASSPTPSGGAFGVQYF. This chain connects TRBV27 to TRBJ2-5; TRBD2 matches at 12 bases. CDR1 is MNHEY and CDR2 is SMNVEV in the germline V gene (reference sequence). V gave up 5 bases and J gave up 10 bases; unmatched junction bases: 17. The CDR3 contains 17 residues.

V and J are TRBV20-1 and TRBJ2-3; TRBD2 agrees at 12 bases. The CDR3 is 16 residues long. V lost 6 bases, J lost 6 bases, and 13 bases stayed unmatched. Germline V CDR1 and CDR2: DFQATT, SNEGSKA (reference sequence). CDR3 DNA sequence: TGCAGTGCCACCCCGGGGCTAGCGGGGGGGTACGATACGCAGTATTTT. As protein: CSATPGLAGGYDTQYF.

This clonotype occurred many times. The chain carries TRBV11-3 and TRBJ2-7; weak D call: TRBD2 (5 bases). Trimming removed 1 base from V and 4 bases from J, with 11 bases in between. CDR3 length equals 14 residues. Looked up from germline, CDR1 is SGHNT and CDR2 is YENEEA. CDR3 in DNA: TGTGCCAGCAGCTTAGGTCTCGAGGGTTACGAGCAGTACTTC. Protein product: CASSLGLEGYEQYF.

This clonotype was found many times. The chain has TRBV7-2 and TRBJ2-2; 13 bases match TRBD2. V was clipped by 6 bases and J by 5 bases; unmatched bases: 6. Germline V gene data show CDR1 as SGHTA and CDR2 as FQGNSA. CDR3 length: 16 residues. As DNA, the CDR3 is TGTGCCAGCAGTGAGGGACTAGCGGGGCGAACCGGGGAGCTGTTTTTT. Its translation: CASSEGLAGRTGELFF.

This clonotype has a count of ten or more. The chain carries TRBV7-9 and TRBJ2-3, with 11 bases fitting TRBD2. Germline CDR1 SEHNR, CDR2 FQNEAQ (reference sequence). The CDR3 consists of 16 residues. Trimming at V came to 6 bases and at J to 0 bases, leaving 5 bases not matched to a gene. CDR3 sequence: CASSYPSGGSTDTQYF. The CDR3 DNA reads TGTGCCAGCAGTTATCCTAGCGGGGGGAGCACAGATACGCAGTATTTT.

By proportion, this clonotype is medium-sized (0.01 to 0.1%). The chain recombines TRBV5-5 with TRBJ1-5, with D tentatively TRBD1 (6 bases). Germline V gives CDR1 SGHKS, CDR2 YYEKEE (reference sequence). Trimming took 2 bases from V and 3 from J, leaving 15 bases between them. The CDR3 spans 16 residues. The CDR3 loop reads CASSLTGWENNQPQHF. CDR3 nucleotides: TGTGCCAGCAGCTTAACAGGGTGGGAAAACAATCAGCCCCAGCATTTT.